The 32 T cell receptor beta chains reported below all come from one sample, sequenced in a study of post-analysis software for immune sequencing data. Whole-study findings and limits: About five TRBV segments appeared more often in patients than in controls, and TRBV5-6, TRBV5-1 and TRBV20-1 were among these.

Carried by the TCR beta cDNA libraries were unique molecular identifiers. In TCRdb, the PCR reads were re-called with MiXCR into one record per CDR3 protein. The table includes roughly 730,000 distinct CDR3 sequences, 25% to 30% detected once. Antigens of these TCRs are unknown. Input material: blood. The receptor set was obtained from a girl between 5 and 17 years old with multiple sclerosis.

This sequence joins TRBV3-1 and TRBJ2-7; D remains ambiguous. The CDR3 consists of 16 residues. V gave up 3 bases and J gave up 0 bases, with 15 bases separating them. Germline CDR1 LGHDT, CDR2 YNNKEL (reference sequence). The CDR3 bases are TGTGCCAGCAGCCATGGTTATCCGGAGAGCTCCTACGAGCAGTACTTC. Amino acid sequence: CASSHGYPESSYEQYF.

The chain combines TRBV20-1 with TRBJ2-3, with D unresolved. Germline lookup yields CDR1 DFQATT and CDR2 SNEGSKA (reference sequence). This CDR3 spans 12 amino acids. V lost 3 bases and J 6 bases, leaving 10 bases between the germline ends. The CDR3, as DNA: TGCAGTGCTAGGGAAAGGTTGGATACGCAGTATTTT. It encodes CSARERLDTQYF.

The gene calls are TRBV6-6 and TRBJ2-4; 11 bases are a match to TRBD1. TRBJ2-5 explains the end of the DNA better; the J call may be wrong. The V gene's germline CDR1 is MNHNY and CDR2 SVGAGI (reference sequence). The CDR3 is 17 residues long. The CDR3 region is CASTLPNPGTGGETQYF. CDR3 coding DNA: TGTGCCAGCACCCTACCTAACCCCGGGACAGGGGGAGAGACCCAGTACTTC.

The rearrangement uses TRBV7-2 and TRBJ2-5; a weak D match, TRBD2 (6 bases). The closer fit of TRBJ2-7 to the DNA end suggests the J call may be wrong. The CDR3 is made up of 12 amino acids. Germline-derived CDR1 and CDR2 are SGHTA and FQGNSA. CDR3 protein: CASSSGLSEQYF. The CDR3 DNA sequence: TGTGCCAGCAGCTCAGGACTATCCGAGCAGTACTTC.

This clonotype was seen only a few times. The chain joins TRBV5-1 to TRBJ2-1; 9 nucleotides align to TRBD1. Germline values: CDR1 SGHRS, CDR2 YFSETQ. Trimming took 2 bases from V and 7 from J; bases not matched to a gene: 13. The CDR3 is made up of 17 amino acids. Here the CDR3 DNA reads TGCGCCAGCAGCTTTTTGTTGGGGACAGGGCGAAGGAATGAGCAGTTCTTC. Protein product: CASSFLLGTGRRNEQFF.

V and J are TRBV27 and TRBJ1-1; a possible D gene is TRBD1 (6 bases). CDR1 and CDR2 (germline): MNHEY, SMNVEV (reference sequence). CDR3 size: 17 residues. The ends were cut back, 1 base at V and 4 bases at J, with 19 bases in the middle. The CDR3: CASSLYRTGLGSTEAFF. CDR3 nucleotides: TGTGCCAGCAGTTTATATAGAACAGGGCTAGGAAGCACTGAAGCTTTCTTT.

The V gene is TRBV7-9, the J gene TRBJ1-1, with 8 bases identical to TRBD1. CDR3 length: 17 amino acids. Trimming removed 5 bases from V and 1 base from J; junction bases left unmatched: 12. Germline-derived CDR1 and CDR2 are SEHNR and FQNEAQ (reference sequence). The CDR3 region has the DNA TGTGCCAGCAGCCCGGGAGACAGGGGACGTGGGAACACTGAAGCTTTCTTT. Amino acid sequence: CASSPGDRGRGNTEAFF.

The genes are TRBV29-1 and TRBJ1-1, with 9 positions matching TRBD1. The CDR3 totals 14 residues. Losses at the gene ends were 5 bases for V and 6 bases for J; bases not matched to a gene: 10. CDR1 is SQVTM, CDR2 ANQGSEA, per germline. CDR3 amino acids: CSVTDRGRKPEAFF. CDR3 DNA sequence: TGCAGCGTTACGGACAGGGGTCGAAAACCTGAAGCTTTCTTT.

This clonotype was counted only a few times. This chain joins TRBV27 and TRBJ1-4; the D is unclear. V was trimmed by 8 bases and J by 4 bases, leaving 8 bases between them. The CDR3 spans 12 residues. Germline loops: CDR1 MNHEY, CDR2 SMNVEV (reference sequence). The CDR3, as DNA: TGTGCCAGCGGGCGACGTAATGAAAAACTGTTTTTT. It translates to CASGRRNEKLFF.

The chain couples TRBV7-9 to TRBJ1-2; D possibly corresponds to TRBD1 (6 bases). The V gene lost 8 bases and the J gene lost 3 bases, with 13 bases spanning the gap. CDR1 is SEHNR and CDR2 is FQNEAQ in the germline V gene (reference sequence). This CDR3 is 13 amino acids long. This CDR3 reads CASCSDRYYGYTF. CDR3 in DNA: TGTGCCAGCTGCTCGGACAGATACTATGGCTACACCTTC.

V usage is TRBV7-2 and J usage is TRBJ2-3; D call uncertain. The V end lost 1 base, the J end lost 2 bases, and 7 bases lay between the germline ends. CDR1 SGHTA and CDR2 FQGNSA come from the germline V gene. CDR3 length equals 14 residues. The CDR3 nucleotides are TGTGCCAGCAGCTTAGTGGACGCCACAGATACGCAGTATTTT. This encodes CASSLVDATDTQYF.

This rearrangement joins TRBV29-1 to TRBJ2-5; perhaps TRBD2 as D (6 bases). V dropped 6 bases and J dropped 4 bases, with 15 bases sitting between them. The CDR3 is 13 amino acids. CDR1 and CDR2 from the germline V gene are SQVTM and ANQGSEA. Here the CDR3 reads CSVVRQGGETQYF. CDR3 nucleotides: TGCAGCGTCGTTCGGCAGGGAGGAGAGACCCAGTACTTC.

The gene calls are TRBV29-1 and TRBJ2-5; TRBD1 might be the D (6 bases). The germline V gene has CDR1 SQVTM and CDR2 ANQGSEA. The CDR3 has 13 residues. V was trimmed by 1 base and J by 1 base, leaving 7 bases between them. The DNA for the CDR3 is TGCAGCGTTGAAGGGACAGTCCAAGAGACCCAGTACTTC. Its protein is CSVEGTVQETQYF.

On this clonotype: A much larger clone sits a single nucleotide away, making a read error possible. The V call is TRBV10-3, the J call TRBJ2-5; D not certain. The V end lost 6 bases, the J end lost 2 bases, and 16 bases lay between the germline ends. The V gene's germline CDR1 is ENHRY and CDR2 SYGVKD. The CDR3 extends over 15 amino acids. The CDR3 loop reads CAIRSSANLQETQYF. CDR3 nucleotide sequence: TGTGCCATCAGATCCTCGGCGAACTTACAAGAGACCCAGTACTTC.

This sequence joins TRBV7-2 and TRBJ1-6; TRBD1 matches 9 bases. CDR3 length equals 17 residues. Germline values: CDR1 SGHTA, CDR2 FQGNSA. The ends lost 5 bases at V and 9 bases at J; junction bases unmatched: 14. The CDR3 protein is CASSQGLGGQGSSPLHF. DNA for the CDR3: TGTGCCAGCAGCCAAGGCCTGGGAGGACAGGGGAGTTCACCCCTCCACTTT.

This clonotype was found a few times. The CDR3 nucleotides read TGTGCCATCAGTGAGTACCGACTAGCGGGAATGCCAGATACGCAGTATTTT. Translated: CAISEYRLAGMPDTQYF. This chain uses TRBV10-3 with TRBJ2-3, with 11 nucleotides matching TRBD2. Germline CDR1 and CDR2: ENHRY and SYGVKD. The V gene end was trimmed by 1 base and the J gene end by 4 bases; junction bases not matched to a gene: 7. This CDR3 is 17 amino acids long.

The chain joins TRBV20-1 to TRBJ1-1, with D tentatively TRBD1 (5 bases). V lost 4 bases and J 6 bases, leaving 18 bases between the germline ends. CDR3 size: 14 residues. The germline CDR1 and CDR2 sequences are DFQATT and SNEGSKA (reference sequence). CDR3 nucleotide sequence: TGCAGTGCTATACTCGCGGGGGTGAGGTCTGAAGCTTTCTTT. It is translated as CSAILAGVRSEAFF.

In this sample, this clonotype turned up a few times. V is TRBV20-1 and J is TRBJ2-3, with D possibly being TRBD2 (6 bases). There are 16 residues in the CDR3. Germline lookup yields CDR1 DFQATT and CDR2 SNEGSKA (reference sequence). Between the trimmed V and J ends, which lost 3 bases and 4 bases, there was a span of 20 bases. CDR3 sequence reads: CSASPGPRTGADTQYF. CDR3 nucleotide sequence: TGCAGTGCTAGCCCGGGACCCCGAACGGGGGCAGATACGCAGTATTTT.

This chain joins TRBV20-1 and TRBJ2-3; D tentatively reads TRBD1 or TRBD2 (6 bases each). Trimming stripped 8 bases from V and 5 bases from J, with 14 bases between. The CDR3 length is 12 residues. CDR1 is DFQATT and CDR2 is SNEGSKA in the germline V gene (reference sequence). DNA of the CDR3: TGCAGTAGGGGGGTCTATCAAGATACGCAGTATTTT. The encoded protein is CSRGVYQDTQYF.

This chain's CDR3 is CASSFGVQPQHF. CDR3 nucleotide sequence: TGTGCCAGCAGTTTTGGGGTGCAGCCCCAGCATTTT. The chain is built from TRBV12-3 or TRBV12-4 and TRBJ1-5, with D uncertain. There are 12 residues in the CDR3. The V end was cut by 3 bases, the J end by 7 bases, with 7 bases between.

This clonotype is a singleton in its sample. The V and J genes are TRBV5-1 and TRBJ2-7, with D unclear. Germline V gene sequence: CDR1 SGHRS, CDR2 YFSETQ. There are 15 residues in the CDR3. The germline V and J ends were trimmed by 0 bases and 0 bases, with 10 bases remaining between them. The chain's CDR3 is CASSLAAAISYEQYF. The CDR3, as DNA: TGCGCCAGCAGCTTGGCGGCGGCTATCTCCTACGAGCAGTACTTC.

This clonotype was found a few times. The CDR3 reads CASSEVQARATNEKLFF. Here the CDR3 DNA reads TGTGCCAGCAGTGAAGTACAGGCGCGCGCAACTAATGAAAAACTGTTTTTT. The J gene is TRBJ1-4, the V gene TRBV6-1; D is perhaps TRBD1 (5 bases). CDR1 and CDR2 from the germline V gene are MNHNS and SASEGT. V lost 1 base and J 0 bases, leaving 12 bases between the germline ends. The CDR3 is 17 amino acids.

This clonotype was recorded many times. This chain links TRBV7-2 with TRBJ1-2; tentatively, D is TRBD1 (5 bases). V shed 3 bases and J shed 7 bases, with 12 bases lying between them. Germline V gene sequence: CDR1 SGHTA, CDR2 FQGNSA. The CDR3 has 13 residues. CDR3 sequence: CASSFFGGLGYTF. The CDR3 DNA reads TGTGCCAGCAGCTTCTTCGGGGGACTTGGCTACACCTTC. Full variable domain (remainder filled in from reference TRBV7-2 and TRBJ1-2): GAGVSQSPSNKVTEKGKDVELRCDPISGHTALYWYRQSLGQGLEFLIYFQGNSAPDKSGLPSDRFSAERTGGSVSTLTIQRTQQEDSAVYLCASSFFGGLGYTFGSGTRLTVV.

The V call is TRBV28, the J call TRBJ2-7, with 14 bases that match TRBD2. Trimming cost V 4 bases and J 9 bases; bases outside gene matches: 5. Germline values: CDR1 MDHEN, CDR2 SYDVKM. The CDR3 is made up of 14 amino acids. CDR3 sequence (DNA): TGTGCCAGCAGTTCCAGGACTAGCGGGAGGATGCAGTACTTC. It encodes CASSSRTSGRMQYF.

The chain employs TRBV27 and TRBJ2-2; no reliable D call. Trimming took off 3 bases at V and 4 bases at J, with 6 bases between the two ends. CDR1 and CDR2 (germline): MNHEY, SMNVEV (reference sequence). The CDR3 extends over 13 amino acids. The CDR3 coding sequence is TGTGCCAGCAGTTTCTGGTCCACCGGGGAGCTGTTTTTT. It specifies CASSFWSTGELFF.

This clonotype was detected a few times. The chain uses TRBV6-1 and TRBJ2-3; tentative D call: TRBD1 (6 bases). The CDR3 runs 14 residues. CDR1 and CDR2 (germline): MNHNS, SASEGT. Trimming shortened V by 3 bases and J by 4 bases, and 11 bases separated the two germline ends. This chain's CDR3 is CASSEGADADTQYF. The CDR3 region has the DNA TGTGCCAGCAGTGAGGGGGCAGATGCAGATACGCAGTATTTT.

The rearrangement joins TRBV20-1 to TRBJ1-1, with no clear D. Per germline, CDR1 DFQATT and CDR2 SNEGSKA (reference sequence). There are 14 residues in the CDR3. The V end was cut by 6 bases, the J end by 3 bases, with 17 bases between. The CDR3 is CSATRTQRDTEAFF. The CDR3 nucleotides read TGCAGTGCGACCCGGACCCAGCGCGACACTGAAGCTTTCTTT.

V usage is TRBV5-1 and J usage is TRBJ2-3; possible D gene TRBD2, 6 bases. CDR1 and CDR2 from the germline V gene are SGHRS and YFSETQ. The CDR3 spans 15 residues. V lost 3 bases and J 4 bases, leaving 15 bases between the germline ends. Here the CDR3 DNA reads TGCGCCAGCAGCTCACCCCGGGGGAGCGCAGATACGCAGTATTTT. This sequence encodes CASSSPRGSADTQYF.

This clonotype has only a few counts. V and J are TRBV25-1 and TRBJ2-7, with D possibly matching TRBD1 (5 bases). The germline V gene has CDR1 MGHDK and CDR2 SYGVNS. The CDR3 loop spans 16 amino acids. The V end was cut by 6 bases, the J end by 5 bases, with 23 bases between. The CDR3 DNA sequence: TGTGCCAGCAGACCAAGACAGTCTCGGATTTGGGACGAGCAGTACTTC. Amino acids: CASRPRQSRIWDEQYF.

This clonotype has more than one count but fewer than ten. The chain recombines TRBV7-2 with TRBJ2-7, with 9 bases lining up with TRBD2. V lost 3 bases, J lost 2 bases, and 14 bases stayed unmatched. CDR1 is SGHTA and CDR2 is FQGNSA in the germline V gene. CDR3 length: 18 amino acids. As DNA, the CDR3 is TGTGCCAGCAGCTTCAGGGGCGGCCTAGCGGGAAGTCCCTACGAGCAGTACTTC. Translated, it gives CASSFRGGLAGSPYEQYF.

Turning to this clonotype: This may stem from a read error, because a much larger clone lies one nucleotide away. The rearrangement joins TRBV29-1 to TRBJ2-7; D possibly corresponds to TRBD1 (5 bases). This CDR3 comprises 11 residues. The germline CDR1 and CDR2 sequences are SQVTM and ANQGSEA. The CDR3 is CSADSSYGQYF. DNA of the CDR3: TGCAGCGCAGACAGCTCCTACGGGCAGTACTTC.

The chain recombines TRBV7-9 with TRBJ2-7; the match to TRBD2 covers 14 bases. CDR1 is SEHNR and CDR2 is FQNEAQ in the germline V gene (reference sequence). CDR3 length equals 15 residues. Losses at the gene ends were 6 bases for V and 2 bases for J; bases not matched to a gene: 3. The CDR3 DNA is TGTGCCAGCAGACCGGGACTAGCGGGGGCCTACGAGCAGTACTTC. The encoded protein is CASRPGLAGAYEQYF.